This TCR beta chain appears in the sequencing data of a study of T-cell memory formation after mild COVID-19. Germline loops: CDR1 KGHSH, CDR2 LQKENI. CDR3 length equals 15 residues. Trimming took 3 bases from V and 3 from J, leaving 12 bases between them. The 5'RACE method, run with constant-segment primers, produced TCR alpha and TCR beta cDNA libraries (carrying sample barcodes and UMIs). Each CDR3 protein is one row after TCRdb ran MiXCR on the 5' RACE reads. Of 390,000 or so distinct CDR3 sequences listed, about a sixth are singletons. Material for sequencing was PBMCs or a T cell subset sorted from them (not recorded which). The origin of this receptor is a man between 18 and 29 years old who had mild COVID-19 (a few samples of this study predate the infection). Cell type and time point are not known. V gene TRBV18 combines with J gene TRBJ1-5; D possibly corresponds to TRBD1 (5 bases). CDR3 coding DNA: TGTGCCAGCTCACCCGGGGGACGATACAATCAGCCCCAGCATTTT. This codes for CASSPGGRYNQPQHF. The full variable domain, its missing parts supplied by reference TRBV18 and TRBJ1-5, is NAGVMQNPRHLVRRRGQEARLRCSPMKGHSHVYWYRQLPEEGLKFMVYLQKENIIDESGMPKERFSAEFPKEGPSILRIQQVVRGDSAAYFCASSPGGRYNQPQHFGDGTRLSIL.